This TCR beta chain came from a study of cytomegalovirus exposure and HLA in healthy donors. 60 Vbeta and 13 Jbeta primers were used in PCR. Profiling relied on immunoSEQ multiplex PCR, and the TCRdb table lists in-frame clones only, not all of them. The data show under 100,000 clones, 79% seen once. The receptor was isolated from a man aged 25 to 40 in good health and CMV-seronegative. What was sequenced was PBMCs.

CDR3 residues: CASSISPYNEQFF. CDR3 nucleotide sequence: TGTGCCAGTAGTATTAGTCCCTACAATGAGCAGTTCTTC. The chain employs TRBV19 and TRBJ2-1; D remains ambiguous. Germline V gives CDR1 LNHDA, CDR2 SQIVND (reference sequence). The CDR3 spans 13 residues. Trimming stripped 3 bases from V and 2 bases from J, with 5 bases between.